This is a list of T cell receptor beta chains from one sample in a study of blood T cell repertoires in COVID-19. TCRdb's copy holds only in-frame clones and misses some; the assay was immunoSEQ multiplex PCR. Among 53,000 or so clones listed, approximately 80% were seen once. The specimen sequenced was peripheral blood. Receptor source: a human donor with active or convalescent COVID-19. The donor label of this sample is uncertain. The CDR3 runs from the conserved cysteine through the conserved F or W. The D gene is left open where the match is weak. Clone size is stated in some rows and not others, as once, few, many or a class when expanded.

j_gene,v_gene,abundance,d_gene,CDR3aa,CDR3nt
TRBJ1-1,TRBV4-3,once,-,CASSLRGSERAFF,TGCGCCAGCAGCCTCAGGGGATCGGAGCGAGCTTTCTTT
TRBJ1-2,TRBV7-2,few,TRBD1,CASSLGPGQNGYTF,TGTGCCAGCAGCTTAGGACCGGGACAGAATGGCTACACCTTC
TRBJ2-2,TRBV27,once,-,CASSQGSSNTGELFF,TGTGCCAGCAGTCAGGGATCGTCAAACACCGGGGAGCTGTTTTTT
TRBJ2-1,TRBV5-1,-,-,CASSPDGRSSYNEQFF,TGCGCCAGCAGCCCCGACGGTAGGAGCTCCTACAATGAGCAGTTCTTC
TRBJ1-4,TRBV7-8,-,TRBD1,CASSLLTGGSNEKLFF,TGTGCCAGCAGCTTATTGACAGGGGGCTCTAATGAAAAACTGTTTTTT
TRBJ2-3,TRBV7-7,few,-,CASSLALSTDTQYF,TGTGCCAGCAGCTTAGCTCTCTCCACAGATACGCAGTATTTT
TRBJ2-4,TRBV7-8,-,-,CASSSYGEAKNIQYF,TGTGCCAGCAGCTCTTACGGGGAGGCCAAAAACATTCAGTACTTC
TRBJ2-7,TRBV6-1,-,-,CASSEASRRLTYEQYF,TGTGCCAGCAGTGAAGCTAGCAGGCGACTAACCTACGAGCAGTACTTC
TRBJ2-4,TRBV10-3,-,-,CAISEPGKNIQYF,TGTGCCATCAGTGAACCGGGCAAAAACATTCAGTACTTC
TRBJ2-4,TRBV11-3,-,-,CASSRNAGNIQYF,TGTGCCAGCAGCCGAAACGCGGGGAACATTCAGTACTTC
TRBJ2-1,TRBV30,-,TRBD1,CAWNTGGGEQFF,TGTGCCTGGAACACAGGGGGTGGTGAGCAGTTCTTC
TRBJ2-3,TRBV15,-,TRBD2,CATSREAGVQYF,TGTGCCACCAGCAGAGAAGCGGGAGTGCAGTATTTT
TRBJ2-2,TRBV13,-,-,CASSFAVSNTGELFF,TGTGCCAGCAGCTTTGCAGTATCGAACACCGGGGAGCTGTTTTTT
TRBJ1-4,TRBV11-2,-,TRBD1,CASSWTGNNEKLFF,TGTGCCAGCAGCTGGACAGGGAATAATGAAAAACTGTTTTTT
TRBJ1-4,TRBV28,-,-,CASRHPLWEKLFF,TGTGCCAGCAGACACCCTTTATGGGAAAAACTGTTTTTT
TRBJ2-1,TRBV5-4,-,TRBD2,CASSLSLTSVIHNEQFF,TGTGCCAGCAGCTTGTCGCTAACTAGCGTCATTCACAATGAGCAGTTCTTC
TRBJ1-5,TRBV7-8,-,TRBD1,CASSSTGGAHQPQHF,TGTGCCAGCAGCTCGACAGGGGGCGCGCATCAGCCCCAGCATTTT
TRBJ1-3,TRBV5-4,-,-,CASSFPGGGNTIYF,TGTGCCAGCAGCTTCCCAGGTGGGGGAAACACCATATATTTT
TRBJ1-1,TRBV5-1,few,-,CASSLSGQTAFF,TGCGCCAGCAGCTTGTCTGGACAGACAGCTTTCTTT
TRBJ1-1,TRBV30,few,-,CAWSVIAGRAEAFF,TGTGCCTGGAGTGTAATTGCAGGGAGGGCTGAAGCTTTCTTT
TRBJ1-2,TRBV29-1,many,TRBD1,CSVWTGGADGYTF,TGCAGCGTGTGGACAGGGGGCGCGGATGGCTACACCTTC
TRBJ2-1,TRBV19,-,-,CASNRNPQSSNEQFF,TGTGCCAGTAACAGGAACCCCCAGAGTTCCAATGAGCAGTTCTTC
TRBJ2-7,TRBV16,-,TRBD2,CASSQSGRTSGAYEQYF,TGTGCCAGCAGCCAATCGGGACGGACTAGCGGAGCCTACGAGCAGTACTTC
TRBJ1-2,TRBV19,-,TRBD1,CASSILRGRDGYTF,TGTGCCAGTAGTATATTAAGGGGGCGGGATGGCTACACCTTC
TRBJ2-5,TRBV7-2,-,-,CASSPTGTLETQYF,TGTGCCAGCAGCCCGACCGGGACTCTGGAGACCCAGTACTTC
TRBJ1-1,TRBV7-8,-,-,CASSLRGYTEAFF,TGTGCCAGCAGCTTACGGGGTTACACTGAAGCTTTCTTT
TRBJ2-7,TRBV5-6,-,TRBD1,CASSPGTGGFDEQYF,TGTGCCAGCAGCCCGGGGACAGGGGGCTTCGACGAGCAGTACTTC
TRBJ2-3,TRBV5-1,-,TRBD2,CASSMGLAKTDTQYF,TGCGCCAGCAGCATGGGACTAGCGAAGACAGATACGCAGTATTTT
TRBJ2-7,TRBV28,-,TRBD1,CASIPGAGRGQYEQYF,TGTGCCAGCATACCCGGGGCGGGCAGGGGGCAGTACGAGCAGTACTTC
TRBJ1-6,TRBV14,-,-,CASSQDAAVGSPLHF,TGTGCCAGCAGCCAAGACGCGGCAGTAGGTTCACCCCTCCACTTT
TRBJ1-2,TRBV6-2/TRBV6-3,-,-,CASSPLEGVHGYTF,TGTGCCAGCAGCCCACTTGAAGGGGTCCATGGCTACACCTTC
TRBJ2-7,TRBV10-3,few,TRBD1,CAISESTGTAYEQYF,TGTGCCATCAGTGAGTCGACCGGGACAGCCTACGAGCAGTACTTC
TRBJ1-5,TRBV5-4,-,-,CASSLDGNQPQHF,TGTGCCAGCAGCTTGGACGGGAATCAGCCCCAGCATTTT
TRBJ2-2,TRBV29-1,-,TRBD2,CSGAGGGVRLFF,TGCAGCGGCGCGGGGGGGGGCGTACGATTGTTTTTT
TRBJ1-4,TRBV5-1,-,-,CASSFGQGGEKLFF,TGCGCCAGCAGCTTTGGGCAGGGTGGGGAAAAACTGTTTTTT
TRBJ2-2,TRBV12-3/TRBV12-4,few,-,CATALLGTGELFF,TGTGCCACCGCACTCCTCGGCACCGGGGAGCTGTTTTTT
TRBJ1-1,TRBV11-3,-,-,CASSPDGLLNTEAFF,TGTGCCAGCAGCCCCGACGGACTTCTGAACACTGAAGCTTTCTTT
TRBJ1-5,TRBV15,-,TRBD1,CATSRVLRTGPNSNQPQHF,TGTGCCACCAGCAGAGTGCTTCGGACAGGACCTAATAGCAATCAGCCCCAGCATTTT
TRBJ2-1,TRBV6-1,once,TRBD2,CASSEASGSYNEQFF,TGTGCCAGCAGTGAAGCTAGCGGGAGCTACAATGAGCAGTTCTTC
TRBJ2-7,TRBV3-1/TRBV3-2,-,-,CASSHRRGGTYEQYF,TGTGCCAGCAGCCACCGGAGGGGGGGAACCTACGAGCAGTACTTC
TRBJ2-5,TRBV27,-,-,CASSPAAPGKTQYF,TGTGCCAGCAGTCCCGCCGCCCCCGGGAAGACCCAGTACTTC
TRBJ2-1,TRBV30,few,-,CAWSPSGSEQFF,TGTGCCTGGAGCCCCTCGGGGAGTGAGCAGTTCTTC
TRBJ2-2,TRBV5-1,-,TRBD2,CASTLLLAGGPGGGELFF,TGCGCCAGCACCCTACTCTTAGCGGGAGGGCCTGGAGGCGGGGAGCTGTTTTTT